This T cell receptor (beta chain) was found in a study of blood T cell repertoires in COVID-19 (dated by TCRdb to the early 2020s). With regard to the full study: Samples from collaborators originated in the United States, Italy and Spain and spanned both the acute and convalescent phases of COVID-19. The samples were drawn from two sources: the first 160 participants of the ongoing ImmuneRACE study, and 950 to 1,500 subjects contributed by 6 global collaborators. The prospective study material was composed of cDNA or gDNA derived from T cells, B-cell-depleted T cells, or PBMCs. Where HLA class I and class II types were available, the types were taken from metadata supplied by the sample provider, not from assay-based typing. The dataset comprised deeply sampled blood TCRbeta repertoires from subjects exposed to, actively infected with, or recovered from COVID-19. A freely available public database, intended as a resource for researchers studying the immune response to SARS-CoV-2, is where the repertoires were released. Nearly every sample came with metadata listing a de-identified subject ID, COVID-19 status, age in years and sex. Study-wide findings and limitations: How much clinical and demographic metadata was included differed by source and by participant, and the metadata was provided uncurated.

In Seattle, one collaborating source enrolled patients while the infection was active and tracked those patients longitudinally over the course of disease. Whole blood was collected in K2EDTA tubes by collaborating institutions according to the institutions' own protocols. For TCRbeta analysis, collaborator samples were shipped as frozen whole blood, as isolated PBMCs, or as DNA extracted from either sample type. With regard to this clone: Its antigen is unknown. No base-level quality is on record; no much larger clone is a single base apart.

The immunoSEQ Assay, a bias-controlled multiplex PCR, was used to amplify TCRbeta CDR3 regions from genomic DNA. In the source study's methods: Within the assay, amplification of reference gene primers was used to estimate how many nucleated cells each sample contained. To quantify the absolute abundance of each unique TCRbeta CDR3 rearrangement, sequence reads were collapsed and filtered. For each sample, productive Simpson clonality was calculated as the square root of Simpson's diversity index over productive rearrangements. TCRdb re-hosts the immuneACCESS table, in-frame sequences only. Its copies lack some clones; in the studies checked, an unresolved V gene accounts for under half of them, and the cause for the rest is not known. V, J and clone size reflect that table, while D and trimming were determined from the DNA. Counted in this sample were over 450,000 clones; roughly 91% of them appeared once. The biggest ten clones account for around 7.8% of the sample.

The CDR3 goes from the cysteine to the phenylalanine over 14 residues. Only CDR3 DNA is held: 42 bases, read in frame from base 1. The germline V gene (reference sequence) provides CDR1 LNHDA and CDR2 SQIVND. V loses 3 bases of germline sequence and J loses 2 bases, and the interval between the two ends is 9 bases. The sequence was collected from a woman aged 50 to 65 with COVID-19, enrolled during active disease. The sample comprised peripheral blood. The receptor chain draws on TRBV19 and TRBJ2-3; the D segment could be TRBD1, given 5 matching bases. Read as DNA, the sequence is TGTGCCAGTAGTATGTCGGACATCACAGATACGCAGTATTTT. Protein translation: CASSMSDITDTQYF.